The 20 T cell receptor beta chains below were found in one sample sequenced in a study of cytomegalovirus exposure and HLA in healthy donors (dated by TCRdb to between 2016 and 2019). Libraries were built with the immunoSEQ multiplex PCR assay. TCRdb limited this immuneACCESS table to in-frame rearrangements with V and J called. A share of clones is missing; checked studies link under half to unresolved V genes, and the rest is unexplained. The sample table shows roughly 120,000 clones, and roughly 90% are seen once. Approximately 3.3% of the sample is in the top ten clones. Sequencing was carried out using PBMCs. All receptors derive from a man younger than 45 in good health and CMV-seronegative.

J is TRBJ2-3 and V is TRBV10-3, with a possible D match to TRBD2 (5 bases). Germline-derived CDR1 and CDR2 are ENHRY and SYGVKD. Trimming took off 5 bases at V and 2 bases at J, with 11 bases between the two ends. The CDR3 covers 14 residues. CDR3 bases: TGTGCCATCAGTACGGAGGACGACACAGATACGCAGTATTTT. It yields the protein CAISTEDDTDTQYF.

J is TRBJ2-6 and V is TRBV5-1, with a weak D call TRBD2 (5 bases). Trimming left V 0 bases short and J 2 bases short, with 6 bases between. There are 15 residues in the CDR3. The germline V gene encodes CDR1 SGHRS and CDR2 YFSETQ. The CDR3 protein is CASSLAGAGANVLTF. CDR3 sequence (DNA): TGCGCCAGCAGCTTGGCCGGGGCTGGGGCCAACGTCCTGACTTTC.

The chain uses TRBV6-5 and TRBJ1-1; 8 bases are shared with TRBD1. Looked up from germline, CDR1 is MNHEY and CDR2 is SVGAGI. J was trimmed by 6 bases and V by 0 bases; bases with no gene match: 9. The CDR3 covers 16 residues. The CDR3 DNA is TGTGCCAGCAGTTACTCCCGACCCCCGACAGGGGCTGAAGCTTTCTTT. The encoded protein is CASSYSRPPTGAEAFF.

This chain uses TRBV14 with TRBJ1-1, with D possibly being TRBD1 (5 bases). The CDR3 loop spans 14 amino acids. The germline V gene has CDR1 SGHDN and CDR2 FVKESK. Between the trimmed V and J ends, which lost 0 bases and 11 bases, there was a span of 16 bases. This CDR3 reads CASSQDRWGFRAFF. Here the CDR3 DNA reads TGTGCCAGCAGCCAAGACCGATGGGGCTTTAGGGCTTTCTTT.

This clone was counted a single time. The same CDR3 also results from other DNA sequences found in this sample. This sequence joins TRBV9 and TRBJ2-5; TRBD1 is a possible D gene (6 bases). The germline gives CDR1 SGDLS, CDR2 YYNGEE. Trimming stripped 2 bases from V and 2 bases from J, with 7 bases between. The CDR3 loop spans 13 amino acids. The CDR3 bases are TGTGCCAGCAGCGTCGGACAGCAAGAGACCCAGTACTTC. The encoded protein is CASSVGQQETQYF. Filled out from reference TRBV9 and TRBJ2-5, the complete variable domain reads DSGVTQTPKHLITATGQRVTLRCSPRSGDLSVYWYQQSLDQGLQFLIQYYNGEERAKGNILERFSAQQFPDLHSELNLSSLELGDSALYFCASSVGQQETQYFGPGTRLLVL.

This clone has a handful of counts. The gene calls are TRBV28 and TRBJ1-1, with no clear D. This CDR3 comprises 14 residues. The V gene lost 3 bases and the J gene lost 1 base, with 9 bases spanning the gap. Germline loops: CDR1 MDHEN, CDR2 SYDVKM. This chain's CDR3 is CASSLIQANTEAFF. The CDR3 nucleotides are TGTGCCAGCAGTTTGATTCAGGCGAACACTGAAGCTTTCTTT.

The V call is TRBV5-4, the J call TRBJ2-7; TRBD1 matches at 7 bases. Germline V gene data show CDR1 as SGHNT and CDR2 as YYREEE (reference sequence). The CDR3 extends over 15 amino acids. J was trimmed by 7 bases and V by 4 bases; bases with no gene match: 14. CDR3 nucleotides: TGTGCCAGCAGCCCATCGACAGGGACGGTGGGGGAGCAGTACTTC. Translated, it gives CASSPSTGTVGEQYF.

Comment on this clone: This sample includes further DNA sequences coding for the same CDR3. V gene TRBV20-1 combines with J gene TRBJ2-7, with unresolved D. The CDR3 runs 11 residues. The V end was cut by 5 bases, the J end by 0 bases, with 5 bases between. Per germline, CDR1 DFQATT and CDR2 SNEGSKA (reference sequence). CDR3 sequence: CSASHSYEQYF. In nucleotides, the CDR3 is TGCAGTGCTTCACACTCCTACGAGCAGTACTTC.

The chain is built from TRBV4-3 and TRBJ2-3; TRBD1 aligns across 9 bases. Germline CDR1 LGHNA, CDR2 YSLEER. J lost 3 bases, V lost 5 bases, and 3 bases had no gene match. The CDR3 loop spans 14 amino acids. The CDR3 loop reads CASSNDRGTDTQYF. The CDR3 DNA is TGCGCCAGCAGCAACGACAGGGGGACAGATACGCAGTATTTT.

The V call is TRBV18, the J call TRBJ2-6, with a tentative D call TRBD1 (6 bases). This CDR3 comprises 18 residues. CDR1 and CDR2 from the germline V gene are KGHSH and LQKENI. With 5 bases removed from V and 1 base from J, the gap between germline ends came to 18 bases. CDR3 protein: CASSRETGWASGANVLTF. The CDR3 nucleotides are TGTGCCAGCTCAAGGGAGACAGGCTGGGCTTCTGGGGCCAACGTCCTGACTTTC.

CDR3 in DNA: TGCGCCAGCAGCCAGGGACAGGGGGTCTACGAGCAGTACTTC. Amino acid sequence: CASSQGQGVYEQYF. The chain employs TRBV4-3 and TRBJ2-7; 11 nucleotides match TRBD1. Germline assignment: CDR1 LGHNA and CDR2 YSLEER. The CDR3 consists of 14 residues. V lost 3 bases, J lost 3 bases, and 1 base stayed unmatched.

This clone has more than one count but fewer than ten. This sequence joins TRBV18 and TRBJ1-2; D call uncertain. The V gene lost 3 bases and the J gene lost 2 bases, with 4 bases spanning the gap. This CDR3 spans 12 amino acids. Germline CDR1 reads KGHSH; CDR2 reads LQKENI. DNA of the CDR3: TGTGCCAGCTCACCTATGAACTATGGCTACACCTTC. It is translated as CASSPMNYGYTF.

The chain links TRBV7-9 to TRBJ2-7; 12 nucleotides agree with TRBD2. After removal of 5 bases from V and 3 bases from J, the junction contained 5 bases not matched to a gene. There are 15 residues in the CDR3. Germline V lookup: CDR1 SEHNR, CDR2 FQNEAQ (reference sequence). The CDR3 DNA sequence: TGTGCCAGCAGCCGCGGACTAGCGGGGAGCTACGAGCAGTACTTC. Its translation: CASSRGLAGSYEQYF. Based on the CDR3 plus reference TRBV7-9 and TRBJ2-7, the full variable domain is DTGVSQNPRHKITKRGQNVTFRCDPISEHNRLYWYRQTLGQGPEFLTYFQNEAQLEKSRLLSDRFSAERPKGSFSTLEIQRTEQGDSAMYLCASSRGLAGSYEQYFGPGTRLTVT.

The chain carries TRBV29-1 and TRBJ2-7; the match to TRBD1 covers 7 bases. Germline CDR1 reads SQVTM; CDR2 reads ANQGSEA. CDR3 size: 17 residues. V was pared by 5 bases and J by 4 bases, with 20 bases of the junction left unmatched. The CDR3 here is CSVFAQGTKSRGYEQYF. CDR3 in DNA: TGCAGCGTTTTCGCACAGGGGACGAAGTCTCGTGGGTACGAGCAGTACTTC.

The chain links TRBV19 to TRBJ2-7; 10 bases agree with TRBD2. The J segment lost 4 bases and the V segment lost 4 bases, leaving 7 bases of the junction unmatched. The germline V gene encodes CDR1 LNHDA and CDR2 SQIVND (reference sequence). The CDR3 spans 15 residues. The CDR3 coding sequence is TGTGCCAGTAGTACCCCCCCTAGCGGGGGATACGAGCAGTACTTC. This gives the protein CASSTPPSGGYEQYF.

Details on this clone: One junction end does not reproduce the germline sequence, and a read error may be involved. This chain joins TRBV7-7 and TRBJ2-5; D is perhaps TRBD2 (5 bases). Germline V gene data show CDR1 as SSHAT and CDR2 as FNYEAQ (reference sequence). The CDR3 runs 14 residues. CDR3 loop: CASSLRALGETQYF. In DNA, the CDR3 is TGTGCTAGCAGCTTGAGGGCCTTAGGAGAGACCCAGTACTTC.

The chain has TRBV2 and TRBJ2-2; 9 nucleotides align to TRBD1. The CDR3 consists of 17 residues. The ends lost 6 bases at V and 2 bases at J; junction bases unmatched: 10. CDR1 is SNHLY, CDR2 FYNNEI, per germline. CDR3 sequence: CASSHPPGQGNTGELFF. For the CDR3, the DNA is TGTGCCAGCAGCCACCCCCCGGGACAGGGTAACACCGGGGAGCTGTTTTTT. Drawing the rest from reference TRBV2 and TRBJ2-2, the complete variable domain is EPEVTQTPSHQVTQMGQEVILRCVPISNHLYFYWYRQILGQKVEFLVSFYNNEISEKSEIFDDQFSVERPDGSNFTLKIRSTKLEDSAMYFCASSHPPGQGNTGELFFGEGSRLTVL.

The rearrangement joins TRBV7-9 to TRBJ2-1, with D maybe TRBD1 (7 bases). Trimming shortened V by 2 bases and J by 4 bases, and 15 bases separated the two germline ends. The length of the CDR3 is 16 residues. Germline assignment: CDR1 SEHNR and CDR2 FQNEAQ (reference sequence). This CDR3 reads CASSLYGRGRYNEQFF. As DNA, the CDR3 is TGTGCCAGCAGCTTATATGGCAGGGGGAGGTACAATGAGCAGTTCTTC.

The chain links TRBV5-1 to TRBJ2-5, with D unresolved. This CDR3 is 12 amino acids long. V was cut by 5 bases and J by 5 bases, with 10 bases left in between. CDR1 is SGHRS and CDR2 is YFSETQ in the germline V gene. This chain's CDR3 is CASRGGDETQYF. DNA for the CDR3: TGCGCCAGCAGAGGCGGCGATGAGACCCAGTACTTC.

The chain joins TRBV7-9 to TRBJ1-2, with a possible D match to TRBD1 (6 bases). V shed 5 bases and J shed 2 bases, with 9 bases lying between them. Looked up from germline, CDR1 is SEHNR and CDR2 is FQNEAQ (reference sequence). The CDR3 runs to 13 residues. The CDR3 nucleotides read TGTGCCAGCAGCCCTGGACAGAACTATGGCTACACCTTC. It is translated as CASSPGQNYGYTF.